The 16 T cell receptor beta chains below come from one sample, sequenced in a study of blood T cell repertoires in COVID-19. This table comes from immunoSEQ multiplex PCR, and its TCRdb copy is limited to in-frame clones, with some not included. The table shows about 140,000 clones, with around 81% occurring only once. Sequencing input: peripheral blood. The receptors stem from a woman aged 55-75 years with active or convalescent COVID-19.

This sequence joins TRBV3-1 (or the pseudogene TRBV3-2) and TRBJ2-2, with a weak D call TRBD1 (6 bases). V was trimmed by 2 bases and J by 6 bases, leaving 13 bases between them. The CDR3 loop spans 15 amino acids. Germline-derived CDR1 and CDR2 are LGHDT and YNNKEL (reference sequence). As DNA, the CDR3 is TGTGCCAGCAGCCAACTAGACAGGTTCTCCGGGGAGCTGTTTTTT. Protein: CASSQLDRFSGELFF.

A few counts support this clone. V usage is TRBV12-3 or TRBV12-4 and J usage is TRBJ2-7; 7 nucleotides line up with TRBD2. J lost 4 bases, V lost 5 bases, and 5 bases had no gene match. The CDR3 totals 13 residues. CDR3 coding DNA: TGTGCCAGCAGTAAAGGACTAGTATACGAGCAGTACTTC. As protein: CASSKGLVYEQYF.

This clone was observed once. The same CDR3 arises from other DNA sequences in this sample as well. CDR3 protein: CASSQDWDRGGNQPQHF. For the CDR3, the DNA is TGTGCCAGCAGCCAAGATTGGGACAGGGGTGGCAATCAGCCCCAGCATTTT. The chain uses TRBV4-2 and TRBJ1-5; 10 nucleotides match TRBD1. J gave up 2 bases and V 0 bases, and 4 bases lay outside the gene matches. CDR3 length: 17 residues. The germline CDR1 and CDR2 sequences are LGHNA and YNFKEQ.

The chain recombines TRBV5-1 with TRBJ2-5; 13 positions match TRBD2. The germline CDR1 and CDR2 sequences are SGHRS and YFSETQ. CDR3 length: 20 residues. V shed 0 bases and J 7 bases; nucleotides not matched to a gene: 18. CDR3 loop: CASSLGWGLAGIVDGSTQYF. As DNA, the CDR3 is TGCGCCAGCAGCTTGGGATGGGGACTAGCGGGGATCGTTGATGGGTCGACCCAGTACTTC.

The chain couples TRBV10-3 to TRBJ1-4, with D tentatively TRBD1 (6 bases). V dropped 10 bases and J dropped 7 bases, with 16 bases sitting between them. Germline CDR1 reads ENHRY; CDR2 reads SYGVKD. The CDR3 consists of 13 residues. In DNA, the CDR3 is TGTGCCACTACACAGGGAGAGAGTGAAAAACTGTTTTTT. This encodes CATTQGESEKLFF.

The V call is TRBV7-2, the J call TRBJ1-6, with no clear D. The CDR3 is 15 residues long. Germline V gene sequence: CDR1 SGHTA, CDR2 FQGNSA. The V end lost 2 bases, the J end lost 7 bases, and 12 bases lay between the germline ends. The CDR3 sequence is CASSLLSPSNSPLHF. The CDR3 DNA reads as TGTGCCAGCAGCTTATTAAGCCCAAGCAATTCACCCCTCCACTTT.

The CDR3 spells CASSRTGTGMTGELFF. Here the CDR3 DNA reads TGCGCCAGCAGCCGGACCGGGACAGGGATGACCGGGGAGCTGTTTTTT. The chain couples TRBV5-1 to TRBJ2-2; 9 nucleotides match TRBD1. V was clipped by 4 bases and J by 5 bases; unmatched bases: 9. The V gene's germline CDR1 is SGHRS and CDR2 YFSETQ. The CDR3 runs 16 residues.

The V and J genes are TRBV7-2 and TRBJ1-1; D not certain. The CDR3 has 12 amino acids. Per germline, CDR1 SGHTA and CDR2 FQGNSA. V was trimmed by 8 bases and J by 11 bases, leaving 18 bases between them. The CDR3 reads CASGEPRVGAFF. CDR3 sequence (DNA): TGTGCCAGCGGGGAACCGAGGGTGGGGGCTTTCTTT.

The chain combines TRBV28 with TRBJ1-5, with TRBD1 as a possible D gene (5 bases). The CDR3 length is 15 residues. V was clipped by 5 bases and J by 7 bases, with 18 bases between them. Per germline, CDR1 MDHEN and CDR2 SYDVKM. DNA of the CDR3: TGTGCCAGCAGTACATACGGCGGGGGATGGCAGCCCCAGCATTTT. Translating it yields CASSTYGGGWQPQHF.

This clone came up once. The V gene is TRBV4-3, the J gene TRBJ2-1; 7 positions match TRBD1. CDR3 length: 14 amino acids. The J segment lost 9 bases and the V segment lost 1 base, leaving 6 bases of the junction unmatched. Germline assignment: CDR1 LGHNA and CDR2 YSLEER. The CDR3 here is CASSQVARDSEQFF. CDR3 bases: TGCGCCAGCAGCCAAGTCGCCCGGGACAGTGAGCAGTTCTTC.

The rearrangement links TRBV28 to TRBJ1-5, with D possibly matching TRBD1 (6 bases). The germline CDR1 and CDR2 sequences are MDHEN and SYDVKM. The CDR3 is 15 amino acids. The germline V and J ends were trimmed by 5 bases and 2 bases, with 13 bases remaining between them. In nucleotides, the CDR3 is TGTGCCAGCAGTATACGTGACAGGCGCAATCAGCCCCAGCATTTT. It encodes CASSIRDRRNQPQHF. Combining the CDR3 with reference TRBV28 and TRBJ1-5 gives the whole variable domain DVKVTQSSRYLVKRTGEKVFLECVQDMDHENMFWYRQDPGLGLRLIYFSYDVKMKEKGDIPEGYSVSREKKERFSLILESASTNQTSMYLCASSIRDRRNQPQHFGDGTRLSIL.

V gene TRBV5-1 combines with J gene TRBJ1-1, with 7 bases aligning to TRBD1. J was trimmed by 2 bases and V by 4 bases; bases with no gene match: 5. CDR1 and CDR2 from the germline V gene are SGHRS and YFSETQ. The CDR3 extends over 14 amino acids. This chain's CDR3 is CASSPDRVNTEAFF. DNA for the CDR3: TGCGCCAGCAGCCCAGACAGGGTAAACACTGAAGCTTTCTTT. Supplemented by reference TRBV5-1 and TRBJ1-1, the full variable domain reads KAGVTQTPRYLIKTRGQQVTLSCSPISGHRSVSWYQQTPGQGLQFLFEYFSETQRNKGNFPGRFSGRQFSNSRSEMNVSTLELGDSALYLCASSPDRVNTEAFFGQGTRLTVV.

CDR3 in DNA: TGTGCCAGTAGTGTGGGGACAGGAGGTGAAGCTTTCTTT. This translates into CASSVGTGGEAFF. V usage is TRBV19 and J usage is TRBJ1-1; 8 nucleotides line up with TRBD1. Germline trimming cut 5 bases from V and 7 bases from J; bases unmatched to any gene: 6. Germline V lookup: CDR1 LNHDA, CDR2 SQIVND (reference sequence). This CDR3 spans 13 amino acids. Full variable domain (outside the CDR3, taken from reference TRBV19 and TRBJ1-1): DGGITQSPKYLFRKEGQNVTLSCEQNLNHDAMYWYRQDPGQGLRLIYYSQIVNDFQKGDIAEGYSVSREKKESFPLTVTSAQKNPTAFYLCASSVGTGGEAFFGQGTRLTVV.

This clone was counted only a few times. The rearrangement uses TRBV28 and TRBJ1-5; 10 bases are shared with TRBD1. The junction had 7 bases not matched to a gene; V was cut back by 2 bases and J by 0 bases. Germline V gene lookup returns CDR1 MDHEN and CDR2 SYDVKM. CDR3 length equals 18 residues. The CDR3 loop is CASSLRRTGGVSNQPQHF. As DNA, the CDR3 is TGTGCCAGCAGTTTAAGGAGGACAGGGGGAGTTAGCAATCAGCCCCAGCATTTT.

The chain links TRBV10-3 to TRBJ2-1; D unresolved. CDR1 is ENHRY and CDR2 is SYGVKD in the germline V gene. CDR3 length equals 14 residues. V lost 0 bases to trimming and J lost 6 bases, with 9 bases between them. The CDR3 nucleotides read TGTGCCATCAGTGAGTCGATTGTGGCCAATGAGCAGTTCTTC. Protein product: CAISESIVANEQFF.

The chain combines TRBV27 with TRBJ1-4; the D is unclear. V was pared by 3 bases and J by 5 bases, with 7 bases between. The CDR3 loop spans 13 amino acids. Germline V gene lookup returns CDR1 MNHEY and CDR2 SMNVEV (reference sequence). CDR3 nucleotides: TGTGCCAGCAGTTTCGTCGGGAATGAAAAACTGTTTTTT. This translates into CASSFVGNEKLFF.